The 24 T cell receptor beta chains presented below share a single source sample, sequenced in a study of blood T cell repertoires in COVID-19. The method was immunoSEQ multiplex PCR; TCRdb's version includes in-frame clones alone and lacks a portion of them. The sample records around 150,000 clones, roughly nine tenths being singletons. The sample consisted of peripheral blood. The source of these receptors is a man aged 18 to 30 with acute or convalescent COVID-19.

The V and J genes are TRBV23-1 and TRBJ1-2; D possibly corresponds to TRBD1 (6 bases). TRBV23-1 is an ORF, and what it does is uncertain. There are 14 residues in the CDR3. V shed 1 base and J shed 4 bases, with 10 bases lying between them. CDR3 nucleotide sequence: TGCGCCAGCAGTCAATTGGGACAAAGCTATGGCTACACCTTC. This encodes CASSQLGQSYGYTF.

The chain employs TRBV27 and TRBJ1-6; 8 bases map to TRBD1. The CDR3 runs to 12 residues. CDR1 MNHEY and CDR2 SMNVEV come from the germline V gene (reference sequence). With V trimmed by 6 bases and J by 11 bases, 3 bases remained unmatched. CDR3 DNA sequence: TGTGCCAGCAGAGACAGGGGCACACCCCTCCACTTT. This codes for CASRDRGTPLHF.

This chain's CDR3 is CSASPGQTYSNQPQHF. Written as DNA, the CDR3 is TGCAGTGCTAGTCCGGGACAGACGTATAGCAATCAGCCCCAGCATTTT. This rearrangement joins TRBV20-1 to TRBJ1-5; 7 nucleotides align to TRBD1. The CDR3 totals 16 residues. V trimming: 3 bases; J trimming: 0 bases; junction bases outside the gene matches: 8. Germline values: CDR1 DFQATT, CDR2 SNEGSKA (reference sequence).

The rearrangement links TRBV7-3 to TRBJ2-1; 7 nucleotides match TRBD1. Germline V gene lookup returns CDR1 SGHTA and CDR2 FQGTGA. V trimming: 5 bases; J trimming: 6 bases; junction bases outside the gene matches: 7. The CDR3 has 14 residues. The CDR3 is CASSLGQGVNEQFF. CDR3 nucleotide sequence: TGTGCCAGCAGCCTCGGCCAGGGGGTCAATGAGCAGTTCTTC.

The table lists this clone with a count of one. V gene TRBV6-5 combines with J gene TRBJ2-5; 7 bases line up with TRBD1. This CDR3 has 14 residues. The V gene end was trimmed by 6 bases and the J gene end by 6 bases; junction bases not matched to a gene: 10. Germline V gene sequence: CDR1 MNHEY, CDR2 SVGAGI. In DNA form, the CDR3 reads TGTGCCAGCAGGAGGGGGCTGTGGGGGCAGACCCAGTACTTC. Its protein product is CASRRGLWGQTQYF.

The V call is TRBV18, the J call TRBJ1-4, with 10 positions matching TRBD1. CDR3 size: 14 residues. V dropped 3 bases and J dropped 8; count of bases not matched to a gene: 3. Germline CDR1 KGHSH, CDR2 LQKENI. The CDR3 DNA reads TGTGCCAGCTCACCGGGACAGGGGTTCGAAAAACTGTTTTTT. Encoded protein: CASSPGQGFEKLFF.

CDR3 in DNA: TGTGCCAGCAGCTTAGCGGGGACTTCCTACAATGAGCAGTTCTTC. Translating gives CASSLAGTSYNEQFF. This chain joins TRBV7-3 and TRBJ2-1, with D perhaps TRBD2 (6 bases). The CDR3 extends over 15 amino acids. Trimming cost V 2 bases and J 1 base, with 9 bases left between them. Germline CDR1 is SGHTA and CDR2 is FQGTGA.

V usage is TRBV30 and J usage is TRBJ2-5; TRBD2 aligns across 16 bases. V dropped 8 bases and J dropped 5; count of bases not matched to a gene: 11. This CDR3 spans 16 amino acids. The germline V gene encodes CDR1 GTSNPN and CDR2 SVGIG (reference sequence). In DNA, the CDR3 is TGTGCCGCTTCGGGACTAGCGGGGGGGCCGGGGGAGACCCAGTACTTC. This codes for CAASGLAGGPGETQYF.

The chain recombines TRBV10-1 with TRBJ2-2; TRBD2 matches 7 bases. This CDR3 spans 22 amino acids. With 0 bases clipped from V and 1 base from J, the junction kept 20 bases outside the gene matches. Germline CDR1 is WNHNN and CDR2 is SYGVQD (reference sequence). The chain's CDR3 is CASSESSLPAGDTWGNTGELFF. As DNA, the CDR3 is TGCGCCAGCAGTGAGTCGAGTCTACCGGCGGGGGATACCTGGGGGAACACCGGGGAGCTGTTTTTT.

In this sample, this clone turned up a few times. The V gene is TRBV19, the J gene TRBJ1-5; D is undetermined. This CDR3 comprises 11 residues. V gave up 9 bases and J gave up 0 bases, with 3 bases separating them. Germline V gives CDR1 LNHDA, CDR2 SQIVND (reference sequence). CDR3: CASGSNQPQHF. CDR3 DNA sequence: TGTGCCAGCGGTAGCAATCAGCCCCAGCATTTT.

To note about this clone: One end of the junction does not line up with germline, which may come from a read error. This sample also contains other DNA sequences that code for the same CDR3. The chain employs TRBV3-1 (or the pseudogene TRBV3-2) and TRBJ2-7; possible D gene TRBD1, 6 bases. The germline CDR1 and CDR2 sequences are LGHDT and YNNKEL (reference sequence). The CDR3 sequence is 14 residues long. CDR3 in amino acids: CASSQGDNRYEQYF. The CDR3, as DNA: TGTGCCAGTAGCCAAGGGGACAACCGCTACGAGCAGTACTTC.

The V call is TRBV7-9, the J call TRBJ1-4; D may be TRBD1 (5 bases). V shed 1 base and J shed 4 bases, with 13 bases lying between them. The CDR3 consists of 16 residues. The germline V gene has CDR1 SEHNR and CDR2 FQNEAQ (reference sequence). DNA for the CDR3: TGTGCCAGCAGCTTAGTCGAAGGGGTTGGTAATGAAAAACTGTTTTTT. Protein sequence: CASSLVEGVGNEKLFF.

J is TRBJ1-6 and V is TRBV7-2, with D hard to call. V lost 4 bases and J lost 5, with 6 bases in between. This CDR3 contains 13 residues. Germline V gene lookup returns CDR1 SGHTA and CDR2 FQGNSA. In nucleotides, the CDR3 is TGTGCCAGCAGCTCGTCTAATAATTCACCCCTCCACTTT. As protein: CASSSSNNSPLHF.

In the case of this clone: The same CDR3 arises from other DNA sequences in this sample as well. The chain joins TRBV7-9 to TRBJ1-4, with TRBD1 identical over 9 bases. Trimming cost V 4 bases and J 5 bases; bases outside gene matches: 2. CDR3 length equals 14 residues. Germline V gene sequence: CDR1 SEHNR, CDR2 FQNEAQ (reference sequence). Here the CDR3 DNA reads TGTGCCAGCAGCTCAGGACAGGGGAATGAAAAACTGTTTTTT. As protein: CASSSGQGNEKLFF.

The CDR3 DNA reads as TGTGCCAGCAGTTTCACAGGGCCCACTGAAGCTTTCTTT. Translated: CASSFTGPTEAFF. This chain connects TRBV12-3 or TRBV12-4 to TRBJ1-1, with D perhaps TRBD1 (6 bases). This CDR3 comprises 13 residues. The V and J ends lost 3 bases and 4 bases respectively, with 9 bases between them.

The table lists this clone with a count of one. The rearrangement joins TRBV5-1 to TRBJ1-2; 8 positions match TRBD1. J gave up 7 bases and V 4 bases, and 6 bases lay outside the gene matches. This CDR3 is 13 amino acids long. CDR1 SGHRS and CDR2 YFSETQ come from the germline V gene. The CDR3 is CASSIGQGAGYTF. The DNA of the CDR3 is TGCGCCAGCAGCATCGGACAGGGTGCTGGCTACACCTTC.

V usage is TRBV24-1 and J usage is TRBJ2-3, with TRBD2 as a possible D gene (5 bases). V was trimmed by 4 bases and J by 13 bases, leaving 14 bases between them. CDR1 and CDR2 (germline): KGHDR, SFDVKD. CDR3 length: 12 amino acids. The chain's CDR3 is CATSDSARRKYF. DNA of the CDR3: TGTGCCACCAGTGACTCCGCTAGGAGGAAGTATTTT.

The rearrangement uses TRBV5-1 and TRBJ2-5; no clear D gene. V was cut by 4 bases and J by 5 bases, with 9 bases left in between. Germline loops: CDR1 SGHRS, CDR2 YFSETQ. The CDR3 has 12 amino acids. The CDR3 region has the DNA TGCGCCAGCAGCAGCCCATCGGAGACCCAGTACTTC. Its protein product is CASSSPSETQYF.

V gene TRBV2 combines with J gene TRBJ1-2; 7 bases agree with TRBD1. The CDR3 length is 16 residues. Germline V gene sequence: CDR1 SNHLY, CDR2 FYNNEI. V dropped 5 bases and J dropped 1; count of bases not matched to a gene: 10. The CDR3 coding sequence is TGTGCCAGCAGTATTACAGGGGCTCCTATTAACTATGGCTACACCTTC. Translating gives CASSITGAPINYGYTF.

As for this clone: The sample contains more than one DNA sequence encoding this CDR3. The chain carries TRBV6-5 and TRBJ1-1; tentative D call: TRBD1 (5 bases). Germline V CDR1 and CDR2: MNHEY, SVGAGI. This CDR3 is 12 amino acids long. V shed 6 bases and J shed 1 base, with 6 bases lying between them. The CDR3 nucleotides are TGTGCCAGCAGAACAGGGAACACTGAAGCTTTCTTT. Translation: CASRTGNTEAFF.

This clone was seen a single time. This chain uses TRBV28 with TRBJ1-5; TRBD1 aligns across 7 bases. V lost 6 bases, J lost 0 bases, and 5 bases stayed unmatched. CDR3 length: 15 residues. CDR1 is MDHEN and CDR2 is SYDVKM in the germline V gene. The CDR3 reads CASRRQGYSNQPQHF. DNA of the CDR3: TGTGCCAGCAGACGACAGGGTTATAGCAATCAGCCCCAGCATTTT.

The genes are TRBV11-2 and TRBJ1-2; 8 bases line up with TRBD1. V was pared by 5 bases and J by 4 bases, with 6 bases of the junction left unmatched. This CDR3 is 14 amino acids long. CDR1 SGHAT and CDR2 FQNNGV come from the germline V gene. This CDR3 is CASSPGGRPYGYTF. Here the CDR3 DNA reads TGTGCCAGCAGCCCAGGGGGCCGCCCCTATGGCTACACCTTC.

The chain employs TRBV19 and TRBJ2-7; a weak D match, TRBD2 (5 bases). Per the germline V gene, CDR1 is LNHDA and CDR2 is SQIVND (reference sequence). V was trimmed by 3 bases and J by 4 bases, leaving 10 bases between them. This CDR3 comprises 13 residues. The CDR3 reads CASSMDLGYEQYV. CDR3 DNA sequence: TGTGCCAGTAGTATGGACTTAGGGTACGAGCAGTACGTC.

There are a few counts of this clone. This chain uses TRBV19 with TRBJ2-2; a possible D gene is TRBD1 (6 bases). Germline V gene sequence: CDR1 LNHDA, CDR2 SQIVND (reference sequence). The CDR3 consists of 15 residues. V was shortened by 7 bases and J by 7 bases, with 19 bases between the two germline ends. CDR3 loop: CASTQPGDWVGELFF. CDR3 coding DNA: TGTGCCAGTACCCAACCAGGGGATTGGGTCGGGGAGCTGTTTTTT.